This T cell receptor (beta chain) was captured in a study of blood T cell repertoires in COVID-19. Overall study: Sites in the United States, Italy and Spain provided acute and convalescent COVID-19 samples. PBMCs, B-cell-depleted T cells, or T cells provided the cDNA or gDNA that made up the material.

CDR3 length: 13 amino acids. The V end lost 5 bases, the J end lost 5 bases, and 10 bases lay between the germline ends. Germline CDR1 LNHDA, CDR2 SQIVND (reference sequence). Measured with immunoSEQ multiplex PCR; TCRdb has only the in-frame clones, and not every one. The sample yields around 180,000 clones, approximately 86% seen once. This TCR derives from a woman in her 30s with active or convalescent COVID-19. Sequenced sample: peripheral blood. The V call is TRBV19, the J call TRBJ1-5, with D possibly TRBD1 on 5 matching bases. CDR3 bases: TGTGCCAGTAGTGGATCAGGGTATCAGCCCCAGCATTTT. It translates to CASSGSGYQPQHF.